This T cell receptor (beta chain) was recovered during a study of identical twins. Whole-study findings and limits: Interpretation of the results relied on cross-sectional statistical analysis and not on following the same donors.

TCRdb analysed the 5' RACE reads with MiXCR anew, one entry per CDR3 protein. The table includes 600,000 to 800,000 distinct CDR3 sequences, 21% detected once. Comments on this clonotype: Its specificity is unknown.

CDR1 is SNHLY, CDR2 FYNNEI, per germline. The V segment lost 9 bases and the J segment 7 bases; nucleotides outside the gene matches: 10. There are 13 residues in the CDR3. This sample was shared with a second study, whose subject was T cells expressing NK-cell markers. This second report adds: Sorted CD3+CD56+NKG2C+, CD3+CD56+NKG2C- and CD3+CD56-NKG2C+ T-cell subsets were beta-chain profiled. Topping the CD3+CD56-NKG2C+ fraction as well were these clonotypes, in a few donors.

This TCR came from a woman younger than 35 in good health. Material: PBMCs. V gene TRBV2 combines with J gene TRBJ2-5, with 8 bases identical to TRBD1. The chain's CDR3 is CARTGTGKATQYF. The CDR3, as DNA: TGTGCCAGAACCGGGACAGGAAAAGCGACCCAGTACTTC.